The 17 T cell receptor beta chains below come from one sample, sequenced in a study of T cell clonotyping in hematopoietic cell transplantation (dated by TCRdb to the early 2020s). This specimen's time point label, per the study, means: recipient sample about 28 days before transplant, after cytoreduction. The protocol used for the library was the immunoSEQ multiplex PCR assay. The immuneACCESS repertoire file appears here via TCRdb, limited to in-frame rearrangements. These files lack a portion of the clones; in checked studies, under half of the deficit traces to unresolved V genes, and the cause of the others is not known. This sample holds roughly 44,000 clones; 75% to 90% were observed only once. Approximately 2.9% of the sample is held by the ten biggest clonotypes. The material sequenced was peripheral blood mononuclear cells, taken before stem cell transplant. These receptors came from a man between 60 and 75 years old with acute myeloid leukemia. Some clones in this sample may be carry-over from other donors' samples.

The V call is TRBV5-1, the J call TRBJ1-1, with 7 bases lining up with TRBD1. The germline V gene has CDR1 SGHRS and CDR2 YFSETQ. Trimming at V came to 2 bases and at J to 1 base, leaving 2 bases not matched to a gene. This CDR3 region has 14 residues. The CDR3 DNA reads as TGCGCCAGCAGCTTAGGGGGCGGGAACACTGAAGCTTTCTTT. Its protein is CASSLGGGNTEAFF.

In DNA, the CDR3 is TGCAGCGGTAAGATAGGGACTGGGAACAATGAGCAGTTCTTC. Translation: CSGKIGTGNNEQFF. V and J are TRBV29-1 and TRBJ2-1; a weak D match, TRBD2 (6 bases). There are 14 residues in the CDR3. In germline, CDR1 is SQVTM, CDR2 ANQGSEA. V gave up 7 bases and J gave up 5 bases, with 18 bases separating them.

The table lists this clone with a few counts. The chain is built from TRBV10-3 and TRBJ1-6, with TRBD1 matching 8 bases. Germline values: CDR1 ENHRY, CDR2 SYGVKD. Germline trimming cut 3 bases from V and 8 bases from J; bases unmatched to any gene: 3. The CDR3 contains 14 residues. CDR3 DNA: TGTGCCATCAGTGAAGGACAGGGTGATTCACCCCTCCACTTT. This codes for CAISEGQGDSPLHF.

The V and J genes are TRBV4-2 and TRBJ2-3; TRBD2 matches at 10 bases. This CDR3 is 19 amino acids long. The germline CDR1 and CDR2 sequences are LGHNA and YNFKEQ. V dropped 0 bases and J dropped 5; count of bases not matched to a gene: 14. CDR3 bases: TGTGCCAGCAGCCAAGATGTCCTAGCGGGGGTGCTGGGGGGAGATACGCAGTATTTT. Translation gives CASSQDVLAGVLGGDTQYF.

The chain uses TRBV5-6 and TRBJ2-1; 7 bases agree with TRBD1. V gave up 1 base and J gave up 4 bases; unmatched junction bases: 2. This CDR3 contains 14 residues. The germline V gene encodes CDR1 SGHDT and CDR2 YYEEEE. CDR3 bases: TGTGCCAGCAGCTTGTTACAGGGGTACAATGAGCAGTTCTTC. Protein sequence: CASSLLQGYNEQFF. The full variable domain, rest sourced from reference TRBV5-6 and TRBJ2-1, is DAGVTQSPTHLIKTRGQQVTLRCSPKSGHDTVSWYQQALGQGPQFIFQYYEEEERQRGNFPDRFSGHQFPNYSSELNVNALLLGDSALYLCASSLLQGYNEQFFGPGTRLTVL.

The DNA of the CDR3 is TGTGCCAGCAGCCCCCTTGTGACAGGGGGCATGGAGCAGTACTTC. It specifies CASSPLVTGGMEQYF. The chain employs TRBV11-2 and TRBJ2-7; TRBD1 matches 10 bases. CDR1 and CDR2 from the germline V gene are SGHAT and FQNNGV. The CDR3 spans 15 residues. Unmatched junction bases numbered 11, after V lost 5 bases and J lost 7 bases.

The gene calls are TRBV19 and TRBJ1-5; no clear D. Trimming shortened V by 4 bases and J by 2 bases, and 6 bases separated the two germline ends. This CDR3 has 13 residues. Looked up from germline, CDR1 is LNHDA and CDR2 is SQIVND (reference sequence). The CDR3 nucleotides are TGTGCCAGTAGTACCGGGGGCAATCAGCCCCAGCATTTT. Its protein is CASSTGGNQPQHF.

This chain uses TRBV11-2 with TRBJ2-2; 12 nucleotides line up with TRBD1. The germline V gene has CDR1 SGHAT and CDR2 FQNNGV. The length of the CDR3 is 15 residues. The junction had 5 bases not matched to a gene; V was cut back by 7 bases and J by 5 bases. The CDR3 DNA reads TGTGCCAGCATCAGGGGACAGGGGGCGACCGGGGAGCTGTTTTTT. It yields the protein CASIRGQGATGELFF.

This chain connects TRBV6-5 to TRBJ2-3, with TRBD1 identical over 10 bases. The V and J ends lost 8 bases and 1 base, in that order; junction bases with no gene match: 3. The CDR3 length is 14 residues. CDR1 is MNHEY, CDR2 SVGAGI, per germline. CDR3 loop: CASGGTGGTDTQYF. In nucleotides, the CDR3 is TGTGCCAGCGGAGGGACAGGGGGCACAGATACGCAGTATTTT.

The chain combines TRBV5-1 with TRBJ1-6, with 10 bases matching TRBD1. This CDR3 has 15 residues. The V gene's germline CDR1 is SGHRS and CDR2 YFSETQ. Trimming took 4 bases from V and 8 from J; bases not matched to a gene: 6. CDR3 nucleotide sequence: TGCGCCAGCAGCCGGGGACAGGGGCTCGATTCACCCCTCCACTTT. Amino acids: CASSRGQGLDSPLHF.

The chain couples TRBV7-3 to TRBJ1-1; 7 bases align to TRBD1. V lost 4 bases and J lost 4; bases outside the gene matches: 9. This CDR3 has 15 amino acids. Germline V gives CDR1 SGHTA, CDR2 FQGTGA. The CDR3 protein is CASSYQGVGGTEAFF. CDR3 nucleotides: TGTGCCAGCAGCTATCAGGGGGTGGGTGGCACTGAAGCTTTCTTT.

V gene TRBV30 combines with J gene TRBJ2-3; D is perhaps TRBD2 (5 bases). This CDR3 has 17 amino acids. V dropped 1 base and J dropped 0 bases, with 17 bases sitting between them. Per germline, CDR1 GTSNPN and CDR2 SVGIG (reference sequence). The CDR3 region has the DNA TGTGCCTGGAGTGGGAGGACGGAATACTCTAGCACAGATACGCAGTATTTT. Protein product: CAWSGRTEYSSTDTQYF.

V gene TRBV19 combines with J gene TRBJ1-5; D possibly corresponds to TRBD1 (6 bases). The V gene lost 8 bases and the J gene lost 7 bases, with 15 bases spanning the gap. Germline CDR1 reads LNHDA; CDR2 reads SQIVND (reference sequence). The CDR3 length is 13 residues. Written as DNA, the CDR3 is TGTGCCAGTGCGGAGGGGGTGGGCCAGCCCCAGCATTTT. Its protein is CASAEGVGQPQHF.

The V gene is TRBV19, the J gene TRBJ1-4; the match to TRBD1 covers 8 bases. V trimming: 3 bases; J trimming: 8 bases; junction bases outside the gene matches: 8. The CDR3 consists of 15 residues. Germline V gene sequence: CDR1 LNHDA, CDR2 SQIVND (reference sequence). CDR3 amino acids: CASSILGQGGEKLFF. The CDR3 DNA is TGTGCCAGTAGTATTCTAGGACAGGGAGGGGAAAAACTGTTTTTT.

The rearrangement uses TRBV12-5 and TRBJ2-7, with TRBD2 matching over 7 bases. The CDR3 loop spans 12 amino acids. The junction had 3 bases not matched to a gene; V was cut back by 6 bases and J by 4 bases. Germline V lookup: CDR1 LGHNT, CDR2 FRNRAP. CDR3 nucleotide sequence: TGTGCTAGTGGACGTAGCGGGTACGAGCAGTACTTC. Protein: CASGRSGYEQYF.

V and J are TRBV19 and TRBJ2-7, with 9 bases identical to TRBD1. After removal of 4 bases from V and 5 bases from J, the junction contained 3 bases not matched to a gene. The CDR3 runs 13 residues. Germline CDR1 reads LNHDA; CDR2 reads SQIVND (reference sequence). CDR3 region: CASSTWTGDEQYF. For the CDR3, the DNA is TGTGCCAGTAGTACGTGGACAGGGGACGAGCAGTACTTC.

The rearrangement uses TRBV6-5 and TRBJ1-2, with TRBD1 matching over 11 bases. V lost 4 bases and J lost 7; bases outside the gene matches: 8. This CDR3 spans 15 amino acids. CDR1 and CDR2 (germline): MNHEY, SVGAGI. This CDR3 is CASSFLDRGRGGYTF. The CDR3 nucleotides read TGTGCCAGCAGTTTCCTGGACAGGGGGCGCGGTGGCTACACCTTC.